The clone carrying this T cell receptor (beta chain) was seen just once. This specimen comes from a study of control samples from healthy donors and cancer patients. TCRdb's copy holds only in-frame clones and misses some; the assay was immunoSEQ multiplex PCR. This sample has around 95,000 clones, with about 88% found just once. The material sequenced was blood. The receptor was derived from a woman aged 45-59 years in good health.

The CDR3 protein is CASSFPGRGYNEQFF. The CDR3 bases are TGTGCCAGCAGCTTCCCAGGGCGCGGGTACAATGAGCAGTTCTTC. The chain carries TRBV11-2 and TRBJ2-1, with D perhaps TRBD1 or TRBD2 (5 bases each). V was trimmed by 3 bases and J by 4 bases, leaving 13 bases between them. The CDR3 loop spans 15 amino acids. Germline V gene lookup returns CDR1 SGHAT and CDR2 FQNNGV.